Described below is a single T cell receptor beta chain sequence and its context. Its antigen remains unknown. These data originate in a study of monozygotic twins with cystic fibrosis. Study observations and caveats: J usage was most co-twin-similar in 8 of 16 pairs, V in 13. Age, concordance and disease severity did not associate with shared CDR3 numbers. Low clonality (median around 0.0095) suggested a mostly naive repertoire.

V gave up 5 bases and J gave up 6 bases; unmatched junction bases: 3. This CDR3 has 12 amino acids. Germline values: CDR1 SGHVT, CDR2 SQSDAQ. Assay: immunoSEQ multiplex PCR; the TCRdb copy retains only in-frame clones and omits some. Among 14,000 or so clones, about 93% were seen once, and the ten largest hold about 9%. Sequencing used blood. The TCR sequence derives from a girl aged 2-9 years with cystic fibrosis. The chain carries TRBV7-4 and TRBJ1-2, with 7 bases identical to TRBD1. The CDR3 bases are TGTGCCAGCAGCCTGACAGGGCATGGCTACACCTTC. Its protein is CASSLTGHGYTF.